A selection of T cell receptor beta chains follows, all from one sample in a study of response to subunit inactivated influenza vaccine. TCRdb re-analysed the RT-PCR reads in MiXCR, keeping a single row per CDR3 protein. The profile shows approximately 530,000 distinct CDR3 sequences, about 7.6% of them singletons. The specimen comprised PBMCs from blood, sampled approximately 25 months after vaccination. The receptor source for this set is a man aged 50 to 69 who received an inactivated influenza vaccine. CDR3s include the opening cysteine and the closing phenylalanine or tryptophan. Fields, in order: V gene, J gene, CDR3 protein.

TRBV7-9	TRBJ2-1	CASSLIAGSYNEQFF
TRBV27	TRBJ2-3	CASSLVFSGGEEDTQFF
TRBV7-9	TRBJ1-1	CASRRENTEAFF
TRBV7-2	TRBJ2-5	CASSLALAGVGETQYF
TRBV2	TRBJ2-4	CASSEASGGVKNIQYF
TRBV15	TRBJ1-5	CATSRGMEGRAQHF
TRBV6-5	TRBJ2-7	CASSYSRQGPYEQYF
TRBV7-3	TRBJ2-2	CASSLSQGAIYTGELFF
TRBV6-2/TRBV6-3	TRBJ2-3	CASSYSPGSGTDTQYF
TRBV7-2	TRBJ2-1	CASSSILRGNNEQFF
TRBV9	TRBJ2-2	CASSVGGGAIVTGELFF
TRBV4-3	TRBJ2-4	CASSQDHGLAGNIQYF
TRBV2	TRBJ1-1	CASEALNTEAFF